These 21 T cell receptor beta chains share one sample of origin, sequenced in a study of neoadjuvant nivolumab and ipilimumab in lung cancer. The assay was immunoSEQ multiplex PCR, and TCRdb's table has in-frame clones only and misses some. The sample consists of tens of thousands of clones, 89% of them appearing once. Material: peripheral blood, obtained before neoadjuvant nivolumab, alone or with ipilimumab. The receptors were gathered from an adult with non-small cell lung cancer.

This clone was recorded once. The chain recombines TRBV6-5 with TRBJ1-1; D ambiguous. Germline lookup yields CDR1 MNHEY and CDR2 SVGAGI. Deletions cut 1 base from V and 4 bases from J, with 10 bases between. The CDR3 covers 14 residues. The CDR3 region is CASSYFGRGTEAFF. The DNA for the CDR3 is TGTGCCAGCAGTTACTTTGGGCGCGGCACTGAAGCTTTCTTT.

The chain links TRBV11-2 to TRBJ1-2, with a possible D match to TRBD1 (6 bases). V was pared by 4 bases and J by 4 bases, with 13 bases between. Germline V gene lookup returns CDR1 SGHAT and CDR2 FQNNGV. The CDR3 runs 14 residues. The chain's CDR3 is CASSSSRDTYGYTF. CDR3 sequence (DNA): TGTGCCAGCAGCTCCTCCCGGGACACCTATGGCTACACCTTC.

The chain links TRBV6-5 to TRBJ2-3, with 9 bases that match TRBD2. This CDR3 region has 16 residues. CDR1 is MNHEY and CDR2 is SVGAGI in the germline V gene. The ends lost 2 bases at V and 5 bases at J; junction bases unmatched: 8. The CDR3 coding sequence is TGTGCCAGCAGTTACAGTGTGACTAGCGGTAGAGATACGCAGTATTTT. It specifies CASSYSVTSGRDTQYF.

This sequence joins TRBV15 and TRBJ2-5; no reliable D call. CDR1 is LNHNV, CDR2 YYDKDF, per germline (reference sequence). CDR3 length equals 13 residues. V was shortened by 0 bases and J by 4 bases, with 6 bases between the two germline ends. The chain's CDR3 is CATSRDVGETQYF. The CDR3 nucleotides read TGTGCCACCAGCAGAGACGTAGGAGAGACCCAGTACTTC.

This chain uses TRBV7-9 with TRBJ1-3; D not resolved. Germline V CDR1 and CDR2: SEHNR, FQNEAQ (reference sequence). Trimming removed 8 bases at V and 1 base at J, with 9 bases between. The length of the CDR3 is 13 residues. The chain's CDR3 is CASVRVSGNTIYF. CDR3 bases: TGTGCCAGCGTTAGAGTGTCTGGAAACACCATATATTTT.

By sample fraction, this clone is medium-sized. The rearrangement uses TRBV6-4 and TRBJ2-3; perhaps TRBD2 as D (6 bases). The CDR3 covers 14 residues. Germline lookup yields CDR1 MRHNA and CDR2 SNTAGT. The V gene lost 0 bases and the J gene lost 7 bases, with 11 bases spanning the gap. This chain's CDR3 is CASSDSGEAYTQYF. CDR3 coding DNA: TGTGCCAGCAGTGACTCGGGGGAGGCGTATACGCAGTATTTT.

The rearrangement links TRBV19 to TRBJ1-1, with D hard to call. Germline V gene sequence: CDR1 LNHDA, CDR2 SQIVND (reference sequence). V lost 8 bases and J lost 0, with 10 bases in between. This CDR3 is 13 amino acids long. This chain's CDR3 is CASQTPLNTEAFF. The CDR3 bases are TGTGCCAGTCAAACACCTTTGAACACTGAAGCTTTCTTT.

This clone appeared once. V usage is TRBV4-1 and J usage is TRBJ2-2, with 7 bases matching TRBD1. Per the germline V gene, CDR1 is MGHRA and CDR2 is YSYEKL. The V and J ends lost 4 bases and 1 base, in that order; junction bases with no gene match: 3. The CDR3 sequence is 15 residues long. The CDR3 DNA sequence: TGCGCCAGCAGCCGAGGACAGGAGAACACCGGGGAGCTGTTTTTT. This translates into CASSRGQENTGELFF.

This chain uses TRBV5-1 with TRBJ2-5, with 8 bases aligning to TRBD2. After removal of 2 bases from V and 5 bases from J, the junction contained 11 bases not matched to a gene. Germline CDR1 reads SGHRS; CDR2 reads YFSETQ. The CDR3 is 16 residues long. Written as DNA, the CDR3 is TGCGCCAGCAGCTTCGAAATAGCGGGAATCGGGGAGACCCAGTACTTC. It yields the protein CASSFEIAGIGETQYF.

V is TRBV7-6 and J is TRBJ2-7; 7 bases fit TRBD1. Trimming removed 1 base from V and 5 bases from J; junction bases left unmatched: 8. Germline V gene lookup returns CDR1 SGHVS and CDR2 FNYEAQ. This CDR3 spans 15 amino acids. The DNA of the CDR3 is TGTGCCAGCAGCTTAGGGTACCCCAGGGGGAACGAGCAGTACTTC. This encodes CASSLGYPRGNEQYF.

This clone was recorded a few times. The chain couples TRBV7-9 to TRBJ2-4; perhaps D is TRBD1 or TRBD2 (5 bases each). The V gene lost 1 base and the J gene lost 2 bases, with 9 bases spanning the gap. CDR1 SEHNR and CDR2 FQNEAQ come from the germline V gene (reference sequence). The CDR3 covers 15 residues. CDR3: CASSLGRGSKNIQYF. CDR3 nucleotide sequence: TGTGCCAGCAGCTTAGGTCGGGGCTCCAAAAACATTCAGTACTTC.

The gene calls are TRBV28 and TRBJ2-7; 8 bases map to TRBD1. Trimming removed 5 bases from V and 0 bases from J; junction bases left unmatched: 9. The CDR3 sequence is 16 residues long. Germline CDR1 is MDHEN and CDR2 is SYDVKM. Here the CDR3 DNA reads TGTGCCAGCAGTATGACAGGGGCCACCTCCTCCTACGAGCAGTACTTC. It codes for CASSMTGATSSYEQYF.

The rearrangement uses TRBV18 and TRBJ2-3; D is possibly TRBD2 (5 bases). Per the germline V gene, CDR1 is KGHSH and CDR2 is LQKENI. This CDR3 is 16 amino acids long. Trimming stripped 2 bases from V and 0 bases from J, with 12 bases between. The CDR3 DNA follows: TGTGCCAGCTCACCAGGGAGAAGCCCTAGCACAGATACGCAGTATTTT. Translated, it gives CASSPGRSPSTDTQYF.

CDR3 coding DNA: TGTGCCAGCACGACTCAAGAGACCCAGTACTTC. Translated, it gives CASTTQETQYF. The chain recombines TRBV2 with TRBJ2-5; D not certain. Trimming stripped 7 bases from V and 2 bases from J, with 5 bases between. Germline V gene lookup returns CDR1 SNHLY and CDR2 FYNNEI. This CDR3 is built from 11 residues.

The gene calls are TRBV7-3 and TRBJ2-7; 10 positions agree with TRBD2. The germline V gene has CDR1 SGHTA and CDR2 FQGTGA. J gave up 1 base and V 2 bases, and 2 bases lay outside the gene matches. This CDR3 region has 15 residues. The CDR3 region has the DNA TGTGCCAGCAGCTTAGTAGCGGGGGGTTCCTACGAGCAGTACTTC. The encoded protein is CASSLVAGGSYEQYF. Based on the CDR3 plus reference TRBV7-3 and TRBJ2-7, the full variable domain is GAGVSQTPSNKVTEKGKYVELRCDPISGHTALYWYRQSLGQGPEFLIYFQGTGAADDSGLPNDRFFAVRPEGSVSTLKIQRTERGDSAVYLCASSLVAGGSYEQYFGPGTRLTVT.

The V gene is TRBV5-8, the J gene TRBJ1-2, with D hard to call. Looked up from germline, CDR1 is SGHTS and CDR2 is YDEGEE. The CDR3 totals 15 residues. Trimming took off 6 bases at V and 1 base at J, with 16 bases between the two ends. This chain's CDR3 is CASNLSGRRNYGYTF. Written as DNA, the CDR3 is TGTGCCAGCAACCTTAGTGGCAGGCGTAACTATGGCTACACCTTC.

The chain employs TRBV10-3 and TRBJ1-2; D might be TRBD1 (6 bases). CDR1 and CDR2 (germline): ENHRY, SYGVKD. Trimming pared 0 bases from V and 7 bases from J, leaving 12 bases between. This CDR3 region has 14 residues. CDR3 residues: CAISESTGSGGYTF. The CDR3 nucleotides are TGTGCCATCAGTGAGTCGACAGGTAGCGGTGGCTACACCTTC.

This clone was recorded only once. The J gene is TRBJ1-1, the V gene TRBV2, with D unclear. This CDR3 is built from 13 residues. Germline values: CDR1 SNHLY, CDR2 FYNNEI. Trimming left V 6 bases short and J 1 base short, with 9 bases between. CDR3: CASSGLENTEAFF. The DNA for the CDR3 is TGTGCCAGCAGCGGACTTGAGAACACTGAAGCTTTCTTT.

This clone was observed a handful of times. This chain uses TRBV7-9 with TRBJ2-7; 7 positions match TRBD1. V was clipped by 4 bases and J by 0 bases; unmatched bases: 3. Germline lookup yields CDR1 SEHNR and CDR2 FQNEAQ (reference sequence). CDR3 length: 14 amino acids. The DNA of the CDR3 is TGTGCCAGCAGCTCCGGGACAGACTCCTACGAGCAGTACTTC. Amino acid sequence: CASSSGTDSYEQYF. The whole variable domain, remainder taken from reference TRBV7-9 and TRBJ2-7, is DTGVSQNPRHKITKRGQNVTFRCDPISEHNRLYWYRQTLGQGPEFLTYFQNEAQLEKSRLLSDRFSAERPKGSFSTLEIQRTEQGDSAMYLCASSSGTDSYEQYFGPGTRLTVT.

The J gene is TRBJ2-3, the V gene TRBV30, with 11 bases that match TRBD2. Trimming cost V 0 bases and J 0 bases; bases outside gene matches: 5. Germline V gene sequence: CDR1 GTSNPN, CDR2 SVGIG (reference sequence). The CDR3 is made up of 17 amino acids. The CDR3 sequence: CAWSVGASGRSTDTQYF. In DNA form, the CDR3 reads TGTGCCTGGAGTGTGGGGGCTAGCGGGAGGAGCACAGATACGCAGTATTTT.

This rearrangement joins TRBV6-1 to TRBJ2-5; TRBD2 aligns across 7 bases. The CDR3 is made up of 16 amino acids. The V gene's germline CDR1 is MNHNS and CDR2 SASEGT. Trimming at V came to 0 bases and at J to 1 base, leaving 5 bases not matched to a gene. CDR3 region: CASSEASTGGQETQYF. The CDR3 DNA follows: TGTGCCAGCAGTGAAGCGTCCACGGGGGGCCAAGAGACCCAGTACTTC.